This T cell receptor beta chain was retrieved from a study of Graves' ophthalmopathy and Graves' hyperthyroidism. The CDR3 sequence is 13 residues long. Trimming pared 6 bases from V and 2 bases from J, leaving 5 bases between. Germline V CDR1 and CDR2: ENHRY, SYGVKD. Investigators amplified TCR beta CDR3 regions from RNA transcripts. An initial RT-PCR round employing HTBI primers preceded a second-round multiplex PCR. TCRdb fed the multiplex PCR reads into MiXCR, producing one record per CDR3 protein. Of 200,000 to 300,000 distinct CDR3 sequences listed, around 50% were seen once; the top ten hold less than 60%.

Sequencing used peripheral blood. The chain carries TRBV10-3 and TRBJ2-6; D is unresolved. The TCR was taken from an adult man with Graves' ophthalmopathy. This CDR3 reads CAIRGTGANVLTF. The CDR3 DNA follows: TGTGCCATCAGGGGAACTGGGGCCAACGTCCTGACTTTC.